This T cell receptor (beta chain) was retrieved from a study of blood T cell repertoires in COVID-19. For the study at large: Sample material is recorded as cDNA or gDNA derived from T cells, B-cell-depleted T cells, or PBMCs.

In the study's own analysis: Reference gene primer amplification gave estimated nucleated cell counts. Some clones are missing from TCRdb's copy, which holds only in-frame ones; the method was immunoSEQ multiplex PCR. The D gene and trimming were derived from the DNA, and the V and J assignments and clone size from that table. The sample includes around 190,000 clones, 84% seen only once; the top ten take around 3.5%. The CDR3 covers 18 residues. Germline loops: CDR1 GTSNPN, CDR2 SVGIG (reference sequence). Trimming stripped 1 base from V and 3 bases from J, with 25 bases between. The chain recombines TRBV30 with TRBJ2-7, with D perhaps matching TRBD1 (6 bases). Material: PBMCs or T cells enriched from blood (not recorded which). The sequence was obtained from a woman in her thirties who had recovered from COVID-19. As DNA, the CDR3 is TGTGCCTGGAGTGGCAAACCCGTCGGCAGGGGCCCCATCTACGAGCAGTACTTC. Translated: CAWSGKPVGRGPIYEQYF.